This TCR beta chain was observed in a study of tumour-infiltrating T cells in Burkitt lymphoma. About the study: Productive clonality predicted overall and progression-free survival.

This table comes from immunoSEQ multiplex PCR, and its TCRdb copy is limited to in-frame clones, with some not included. The table has 15,000 to 20,000 clones, approximately 80% seen once. V dropped 2 bases and J dropped 6 bases, with 9 bases sitting between them. CDR1 is MNHEY, CDR2 SMNVEV, per germline (reference sequence). This CDR3 is 13 amino acids long. The rearrangement joins TRBV27 to TRBJ2-3; D ambiguous. This TCR derives from a human donor with diffuse large B-cell lymphoma. The sample taken for sequencing was tumor tissue. The CDR3 nucleotides are TGTGCCAGCAGTTTAAATAGGATGGATACGCAGTATTTT. Translated, it gives CASSLNRMDTQYF.